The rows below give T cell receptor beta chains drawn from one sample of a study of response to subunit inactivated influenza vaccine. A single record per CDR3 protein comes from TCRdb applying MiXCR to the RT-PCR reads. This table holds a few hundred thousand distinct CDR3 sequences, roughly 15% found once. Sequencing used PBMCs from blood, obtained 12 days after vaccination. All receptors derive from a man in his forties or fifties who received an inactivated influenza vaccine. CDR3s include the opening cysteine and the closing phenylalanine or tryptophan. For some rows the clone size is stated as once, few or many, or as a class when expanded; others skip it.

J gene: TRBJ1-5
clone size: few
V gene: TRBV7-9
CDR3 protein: CASTIGGNQPQHF

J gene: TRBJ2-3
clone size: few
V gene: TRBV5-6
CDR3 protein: CASSLDTGFGTDTQYF

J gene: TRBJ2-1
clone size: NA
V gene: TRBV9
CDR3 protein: CASSPQINEQFF

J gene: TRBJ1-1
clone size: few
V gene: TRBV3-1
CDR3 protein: CASSHPPQNTEAFF

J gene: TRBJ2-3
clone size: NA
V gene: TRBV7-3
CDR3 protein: CASSLNGGAYTDTQYF

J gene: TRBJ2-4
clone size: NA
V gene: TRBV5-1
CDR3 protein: CASSLGDRGDIQYF

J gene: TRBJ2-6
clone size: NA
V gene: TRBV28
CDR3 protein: CASSLPGDRGANVLTF

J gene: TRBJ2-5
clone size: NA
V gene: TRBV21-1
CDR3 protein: CASSKGGSLETQYF

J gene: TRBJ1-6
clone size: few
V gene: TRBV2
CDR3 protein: CASRNNRGWNSPLHF

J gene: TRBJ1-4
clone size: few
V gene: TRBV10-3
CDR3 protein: CAISPGQVGEKLFF

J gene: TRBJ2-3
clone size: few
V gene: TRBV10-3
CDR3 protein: CAISRGGSTDTQYF

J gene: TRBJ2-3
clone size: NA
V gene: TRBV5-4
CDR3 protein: CASSGGTSPRDTQYF

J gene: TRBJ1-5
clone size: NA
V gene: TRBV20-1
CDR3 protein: CSARRQGNQPQHF

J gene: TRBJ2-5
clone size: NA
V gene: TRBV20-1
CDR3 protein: CSAQPGQETQYF

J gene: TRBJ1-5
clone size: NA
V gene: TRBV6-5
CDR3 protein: CASSYGINSNQPQHF

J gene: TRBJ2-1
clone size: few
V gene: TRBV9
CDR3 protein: CASSPREVYNEQFF

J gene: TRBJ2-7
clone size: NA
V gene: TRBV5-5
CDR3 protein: CASSLAGPILQYF

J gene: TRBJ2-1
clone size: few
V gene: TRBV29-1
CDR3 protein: CSVDGRTSSYNEQFF

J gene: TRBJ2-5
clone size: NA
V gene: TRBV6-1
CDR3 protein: CASSPPFERTPQETQYF

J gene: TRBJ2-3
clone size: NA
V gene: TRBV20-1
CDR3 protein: CSASPTSGVPDTQYF

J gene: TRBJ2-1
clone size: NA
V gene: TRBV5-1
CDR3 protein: CASSLAGRGRLNEQFF

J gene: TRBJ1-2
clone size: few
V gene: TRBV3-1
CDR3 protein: CASSQAGSGYTF

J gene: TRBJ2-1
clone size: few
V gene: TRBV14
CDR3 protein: CASSHPGGGLYEQFF

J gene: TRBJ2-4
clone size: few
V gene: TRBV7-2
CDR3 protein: CASTLTGQDIQYF

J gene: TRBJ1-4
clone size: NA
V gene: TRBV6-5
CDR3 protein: CASSYAATSEKLFF

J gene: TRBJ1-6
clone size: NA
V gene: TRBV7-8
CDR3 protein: CASSQTLPAANNSPLHF

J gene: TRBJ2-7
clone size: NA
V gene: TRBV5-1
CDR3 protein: CASSLEAGARWTEQYF

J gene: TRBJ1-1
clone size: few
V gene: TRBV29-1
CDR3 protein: CSVAHGVTGSEAFF

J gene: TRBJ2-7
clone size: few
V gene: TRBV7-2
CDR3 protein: CASSLTGTSGDIYEQYF

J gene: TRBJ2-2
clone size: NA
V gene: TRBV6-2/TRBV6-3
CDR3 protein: CASSSRFTGELFF

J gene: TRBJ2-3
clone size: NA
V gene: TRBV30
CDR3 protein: CASASGSTDTQYF

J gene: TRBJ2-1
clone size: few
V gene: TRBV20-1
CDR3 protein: CSVRGMVSYNEQFF

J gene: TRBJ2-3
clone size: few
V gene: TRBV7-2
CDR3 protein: CASRQGAGARVDTQYF

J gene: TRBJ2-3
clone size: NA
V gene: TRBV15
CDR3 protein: CATSREGGPDTQYF

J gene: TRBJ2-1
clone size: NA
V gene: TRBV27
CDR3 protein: CASSLLGGRGSSYNEQFF

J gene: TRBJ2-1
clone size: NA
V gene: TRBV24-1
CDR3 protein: CATSDSKRLGGRGSGNEQFF

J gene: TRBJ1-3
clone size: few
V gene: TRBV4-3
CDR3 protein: CASSQETTRDSSGNTIYF

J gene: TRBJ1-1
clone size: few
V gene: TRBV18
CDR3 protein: CASSPRLDTEAFF

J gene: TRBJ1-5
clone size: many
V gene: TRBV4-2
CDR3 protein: CASSQALGNQPQHF

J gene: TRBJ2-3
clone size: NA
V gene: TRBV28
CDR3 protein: CASSPTAVRLDTQYF

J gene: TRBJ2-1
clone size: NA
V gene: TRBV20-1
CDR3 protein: CSAFQGWEGDEQFF

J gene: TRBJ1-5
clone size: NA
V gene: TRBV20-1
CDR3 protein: CSASTVEDIDQPQHF

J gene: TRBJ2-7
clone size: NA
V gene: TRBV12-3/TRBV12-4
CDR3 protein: CASSAGTHEQYF

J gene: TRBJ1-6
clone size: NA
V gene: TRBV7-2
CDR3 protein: CASSTGSYSPLHF

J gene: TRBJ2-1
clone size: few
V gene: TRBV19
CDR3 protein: CASSNRQLAGAYNEQFF

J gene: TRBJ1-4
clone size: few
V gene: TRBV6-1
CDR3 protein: CASSEGPRGEKLFF

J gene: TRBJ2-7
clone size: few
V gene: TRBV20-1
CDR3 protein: CSANQDRPYEQYF

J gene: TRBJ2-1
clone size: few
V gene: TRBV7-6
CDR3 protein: CASSPRYNLRTSGNEQFF

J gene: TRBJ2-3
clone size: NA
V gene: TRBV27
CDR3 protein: CASSFRVLLGGTDTQYF

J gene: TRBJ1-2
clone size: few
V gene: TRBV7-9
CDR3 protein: CASSHRESNYGYTF